These 2 T cell receptor beta chains came from one sample sequenced in a study of T cell responses to AZD1222 COVID-19 vaccine. TCRdb's table, derived via immunoSEQ multiplex PCR, lists solely in-frame clones and lacks some. The sample lists more than 140,000 clones, more than 70% seen once, with 3% to 4% in the top ten. The sample here was peripheral blood, taken on day 0 of MenACWY control vaccination. All receptors come from an adult in good health.

The chain employs TRBV19 and TRBJ1-1, with 7 nucleotides matching TRBD1. The germline CDR1 and CDR2 sequences are LNHDA and SQIVND (reference sequence). V gave up 5 bases and J gave up 4 bases; unmatched junction bases: 10. The CDR3 sequence is 15 residues long. CDR3 nucleotides: TGTGCCAGTAGTTTCCAGGGGGGCCCGGGCACTGAAGCTTTCTTT. This sequence encodes CASSFQGGPGTEAFF.

V gene TRBV30 combines with J gene TRBJ2-3; TRBD2 matches 7 bases. The CDR3 has 15 amino acids. Trimming took 0 bases from V and 1 from J; bases not matched to a gene: 4. CDR1 is GTSNPN, CDR2 SVGIG, per germline (reference sequence). The CDR3 bases are TGTGCCTGGAGTGTAGGGGCGGGGGGCACAGATACGCAGTATTTT. Amino acid sequence: CAWSVGAGGTDTQYF. Looking up the rest from reference TRBV30 and TRBJ2-3 gives the full variable domain: SQTIHQWPATLVQPVGSPLSLECTVEGTSNPNLYWYRQAAGRGLQLLFYSVGIGQISSEVPQNLSASRPQDRQFILSSKKLLLSDSGFYLCAWSVGAGGTDTQYFGPGTRLTVL.